The sequence of this T cell receptor (beta chain) was determined in a study of CD8 T cells in ankylosing spondylitis (dated by TCRdb to between 2016 and 2019). In the study overall: The study profiled T cell receptor beta repertoires in healthy donors and ankylosing spondylitis patients to find disease-linked TCR variants. The full study cohort was made up of 20 to 25 ankylosing spondylitis patients and over 90 healthy donors. Samples of peripheral blood were taken, and for ankylosing spondylitis patients, synovial fluid was collected as well. Overall study results and their limits: The disease-linked clones had a CD8+ phenotype and were found at relatively low frequencies in peripheral blood. Some of the motif variants had been reported before in the synovial fluid and blood of reactive arthritis patients, a finding that suggests common disease-initiation mechanisms. The disease-linked clones were reported to be significantly enriched in matched synovial fluid samples from ankylosing spondylitis patients. A TCR beta motif of roughly 8 highly homologous amino acid variants appeared characteristic of blood from ankylosing spondylitis patients.

The sequencing machine was an Illumina HiSeq 2500. Quantitative 5'-RACE with molecular barcodes was used to prepare TCR beta libraries. For the original study's pipeline: A new computational method based on a probabilistic model of VDJ rearrangement was used to identify disease-linked TCR variants. The public reads were run again by TCRdb, first through fastp at Q25 and then through MiXCR, and only productive beta chains were kept. Rows with one shared CDR3 protein collapse into an entry with the most common genes and DNA. It is TCRdb's table, rather than the study itself, that gives the V and J calls and clone size. The sample data list under 200,000 distinct CDR3 sequences, and 13% of these were observed just once. Of the sample, 8% to 13% is held by the ten largest clones. CDR1 and CDR2, looked up from the germline V gene (reference sequence), are DFQATT and SNEGSKA. Measured from the cysteine to the phenylalanine, the CDR3 is 15 residues long. The retained sequence is limited to the CDR3, 45 bases, with the frame set at the first base. Trimmed from V: 7 bases; trimmed from J: 2 bases; junction bases lacking a gene match: 10.

Points on this clonotype: It has no known antigen specificity. A much larger clone lies a single base off, so this may be a read error.

The chain employs TRBV20-1 and TRBJ2-3; 9 middle bases align to TRBD2. The material sequenced was blood, either unsorted or a sorted T cell fraction (not recorded which). The receptor was derived from a female donor with ankylosing spondylitis or in good health (not recorded which). CDR3 sequence: CSVQEASGNTDTQYF. The DNA sequence follows: TGCAGTGTACAGGAGGCTAGCGGGAACACAGATACGCAGTATTTT.